This TCR beta chain was recovered during a study of cytomegalovirus exposure and HLA in healthy donors. A multiplex PCR was run with 60 Vbeta primers and 13 Jbeta primers. Measured with immunoSEQ multiplex PCR; TCRdb has only the in-frame clones, and not every one. In all, the sample yields some 82,000 clones. Germline loops: CDR1 SGHKS, CDR2 YYEKEE (reference sequence). The J segment lost 3 bases and the V segment lost 0 bases, leaving 1 base of the junction unmatched. The CDR3 covers 14 residues. Regarding this clone: Its antigen remains unknown.

General observations from the study: With DRB1 most and HLA-C fewest, TCR association rates differed between HLA loci in a later analysis. TCR beta chains numbering some 160 were designated cytomegalovirus-associated.

The chain has TRBV5-5 and TRBJ2-7, with 9 bases fitting TRBD1. Sequenced sample: PBMCs. The TCR comes from a young woman in good health and CMV-seronegative. This CDR3 is CASSLGGQGYEQYF. CDR3 coding DNA: TGTGCCAGCAGCTTGGGGGGACAGGGCTACGAGCAGTACTTC. The variable domain in full, with the rest retrieved from reference TRBV5-5 and TRBJ2-7, is DAGVTQSPTHLIKTRGQQVTLRCSPISGHKSVSWYQQVLGQGPQFIFQYYEKEERGRGNFPDRFSARQFPNYSSELNVNALLLGDSALYLCASSLGGQGYEQYFGPGTRLTVT.